This entry lists 26 T cell receptor beta chains sequenced from one sample in a study of CD8+ T cells in alopecia areata (dated by TCRdb to 2017 to 2018). The library was produced with the immunoSEQ multiplex PCR assay. RNA was extracted from all samples and reverse transcribed into cDNA, which served as template for TCR sequencing. TCRdb mirrors the immuneACCESS table, restricted to in-frame sequences. Some clones are absent from its copies; in checked studies, under half trace to an unresolved V gene, and the reason for the others is unknown. This sample has 55,000 to 75,000 clones in its table, and approximately 45% of those were observed once. About a sixth of the sample lies in the top ten. In the paper's terms, the time point label means: baseline before oral tofacitinib. The specimen was CD8+ T cells sorted from blood, collected at week 0. Every receptor here comes from a human donor with alopecia areata.

In its sample, this clone was seen a few times. The gene calls are TRBV6-5 and TRBJ2-7; a weak D match, TRBD1 (5 bases). Germline values: CDR1 MNHEY, CDR2 SVGAGI. The CDR3 loop spans 16 amino acids. V was shortened by 0 bases and J by 2 bases, with 14 bases between the two germline ends. This chain's CDR3 is CASSYSSDTGTYEQYF. CDR3 bases: TGTGCCAGCAGTTACTCGTCGGACACTGGAACCTACGAGCAGTACTTC.

Only a few counts were recorded for this clone. The chain has TRBV5-6 and TRBJ1-4; D call uncertain. This CDR3 is 14 amino acids long. Trimming pared 0 bases from V and 6 bases from J, leaving 9 bases between. Germline V CDR1 and CDR2: SGHDT, YYEEEE. CDR3 DNA: TGTGCCAGCAGCTTGGGGGTTTTGCATGAAAAACTGTTTTTT. The encoded protein is CASSLGVLHEKLFF.

This clone was picked up a small number of times. The rearrangement links TRBV6-1 to TRBJ2-1, with 8 positions matching TRBD2. The V segment lost 3 bases and the J segment 4 bases; nucleotides outside the gene matches: 2. The CDR3 runs 14 residues. Germline loops: CDR1 MNHNS, CDR2 SASEGT. The CDR3 reads CASSETGGYNEQFF. In nucleotides, the CDR3 is TGTGCCAGCAGTGAGACGGGAGGGTACAATGAGCAGTTCTTC.

The V and J genes are TRBV29-1 and TRBJ2-7, with 10 bases matching TRBD1. CDR1 is SQVTM and CDR2 is ANQGSEA in the germline V gene. The ends lost 2 bases at V and 6 bases at J; junction bases unmatched: 10. The CDR3 is made up of 15 amino acids. The CDR3 region is CSVETTGTGVAEQYF. CDR3 nucleotide sequence: TGCAGCGTTGAAACTACCGGGACAGGGGTTGCCGAGCAGTACTTC.

The sample holds a few counts of this clone. The chain uses TRBV29-1 and TRBJ2-7; D uncertain. This CDR3 region has 13 residues. Trimming cost V 2 bases and J 3 bases, with 11 bases left between them. The germline gives CDR1 SQVTM, CDR2 ANQGSEA. The CDR3 nucleotides are TGCAGCGTTGAATACACGGAAAACTACGAGCAGTACTTC. This encodes CSVEYTENYEQYF.

The V gene is TRBV28, the J gene TRBJ2-5; 7 nucleotides agree with TRBD1. Germline V gives CDR1 MDHEN, CDR2 SYDVKM. J gave up 5 bases and V 5 bases, and 11 bases lay outside the gene matches. This CDR3 spans 15 amino acids. The DNA for the CDR3 is TGTGCCAGCAGTCCCGACAGGGATCGAGGGGAGACCCAGTACTTC. It specifies CASSPDRDRGETQYF.

J is TRBJ2-7 and V is TRBV2; D remains ambiguous. V lost 6 bases and J lost 6, with 12 bases in between. The germline gives CDR1 SNHLY, CDR2 FYNNEI. The CDR3 contains 12 residues. The CDR3 loop reads CASSFMTGEQYF. CDR3 nucleotides: TGTGCCAGCAGCTTCATGACTGGCGAGCAGTACTTC.

The CDR3 DNA reads TGTGCCAGCAGCTTACTTCCCTTCGACACAGCTTCCACAGATACGCAGTATTTT. Its protein is CASSLLPFDTASTDTQYF. This rearrangement joins TRBV11-2 to TRBJ2-3; no clear D gene. The CDR3 spans 18 residues. Germline V gene data show CDR1 as SGHAT and CDR2 as FQNNGV. The V gene lost 2 bases and the J gene lost 2 bases, with 20 bases spanning the gap.

The chain has TRBV7-2 and TRBJ2-3; 10 positions match TRBD2. V gave up 3 bases and J gave up 6 bases; unmatched junction bases: 0. This CDR3 is 13 amino acids long. Germline CDR1 reads SGHTA; CDR2 reads FQGNSA. CDR3 in DNA: TGTGCCAGCAGCTTTAGCGGGAGGGATACGCAGTATTTT. Translating it yields CASSFSGRDTQYF.

Only one count was recorded for this clone. V is TRBV7-9 and J is TRBJ2-7, with a weak D call TRBD1 (7 bases). Germline V gene sequence: CDR1 SEHNR, CDR2 FQNEAQ (reference sequence). The CDR3 extends over 15 amino acids. V was pared by 5 bases and J by 3 bases, with 17 bases between. The DNA for the CDR3 is TGTGCCAGCAGCCATACAGGGGCGGGACGCTACGAGCAGTACTTC. Protein: CASSHTGAGRYEQYF.

Only a few counts were recorded for this clone. One end of the junction fails to match germline, which may point to a read error. V gene TRBV10-3 combines with J gene TRBJ2-1; D remains unclear. The CDR3 extends over 14 amino acids. Germline CDR1 and CDR2: ENHRY and SYGVKD. The DNA of the CDR3 is TGTGCCAGCAGTTTGCGATTTCCTGACACTGAGCAGTTCTTC. Protein: CASSLRFPDTEQFF.

J is TRBJ2-7 and V is TRBV13, with 10 bases fitting TRBD2. V dropped 5 bases and J dropped 6; count of bases not matched to a gene: 7. The CDR3 runs to 14 residues. Germline V gene data show CDR1 as PRHDT and CDR2 as FYEKMQ (reference sequence). For the CDR3, the DNA is TGTGCCAGCAGCGTAAGCGGGAGGGCCCTCGAGCAGTACTTC. As protein: CASSVSGRALEQYF.

The chain couples TRBV29-1 to TRBJ2-5; D perhaps matches TRBD1 (5 bases). This CDR3 spans 12 amino acids. From germline, CDR1 is SQVTM and CDR2 ANQGSEA. V gave up 0 bases and J gave up 4 bases, with 6 bases separating them. This CDR3 reads CSVEDQGETQYF. CDR3 sequence (DNA): TGCAGCGTTGAAGATCAGGGAGAGACCCAGTACTTC.

The chain's CDR3 is CAWSKGRVSTDTQYF. The DNA for the CDR3 is TGTGCCTGGAGTAAGGGGCGAGTTAGCACAGATACGCAGTATTTT. The chain has TRBV30 and TRBJ2-3, with a weak D call TRBD1 (5 bases). Germline lookup yields CDR1 GTSNPN and CDR2 SVGIG (reference sequence). The CDR3 has 15 residues. Trimming removed 2 bases from V and 0 bases from J, with 12 bases in between. Full variable domain (remainder filled in from reference TRBV30 and TRBJ2-3): SQTIHQWPATLVQPVGSPLSLECTVEGTSNPNLYWYRQAAGRGLQLLFYSVGIGQISSEVPQNLSASRPQDRQFILSSKKLLLSDSGFYLCAWSKGRVSTDTQYFGPGTRLTVL.

This clone has ten or more counts. The same CDR3 can be traced to other DNA sequences in this sample. V usage is TRBV27 and J usage is TRBJ2-1; the D gene is possibly TRBD2 (6 bases). V gave up 3 bases and J gave up 4 bases, with 10 bases separating them. Germline CDR1 reads MNHEY; CDR2 reads SMNVEV (reference sequence). This CDR3 is 14 amino acids long. CDR3 sequence (DNA): TGTGCCAGCAGTTTTGGAGGGAGTTACAATGAGCAGTTCTTC. Protein: CASSFGGSYNEQFF.

This clone was counted between two and nine times. V is TRBV7-9 and J is TRBJ2-5; D is possibly TRBD1 or TRBD2 (6 bases each). Germline V gene data show CDR1 as SEHNR and CDR2 as FQNEAQ (reference sequence). V was cut by 5 bases and J by 0 bases, with 10 bases left in between. The CDR3 runs 14 residues. CDR3 protein: CASSLGGHQETQYF. The DNA of the CDR3 is TGTGCCAGCAGCCTGGGGGGCCACCAAGAGACCCAGTACTTC.

The CDR3 reads CASSFRDSYNQPQHF. The CDR3 DNA reads TGTGCCAGCAGCTTCCGGGACAGTTACAATCAGCCCCAGCATTTT. The V gene is TRBV5-6, the J gene TRBJ1-5; 7 positions match TRBD1. CDR3 length equals 15 residues. Germline values: CDR1 SGHDT, CDR2 YYEEEE. Trimming took 2 bases from V and 3 from J; bases not matched to a gene: 5.

This clone occurred a few times. The chain is built from TRBV29-1 and TRBJ2-1, with 10 bases lining up with TRBD2. V shed 3 bases, J shed 6 bases, and the junction held 8 bases outside the gene matches. CDR3 length: 15 residues. Germline CDR1 is SQVTM and CDR2 is ANQGSEA. CDR3 nucleotide sequence: TGCAGCGTTGAGGGCGCTAGCGGGAGAATCAATGAGCAGTTCTTC. It encodes CSVEGASGRINEQFF.

This clone has only a few counts. The chain is built from TRBV29-1 and TRBJ2-5, with D possibly TRBD2 on 6 matching bases. This CDR3 has 13 amino acids. Trimming removed 4 bases from V and 5 bases from J, with 14 bases in between. Germline lookup yields CDR1 SQVTM and CDR2 ANQGSEA. The CDR3 loop is CSVVGDSSETQYF. CDR3 DNA sequence: TGCAGCGTTGTGGGGGACTCCTCCGAGACCCAGTACTTC.

This chain joins TRBV28 and TRBJ1-5, with D possibly TRBD1 on 5 matching bases. The CDR3 spans 15 residues. Trimming removed 6 bases from V and 5 bases from J, with 17 bases in between. CDR1 MDHEN and CDR2 SYDVKM come from the germline V gene. CDR3 loop: CASSLREVIDQPQHF. DNA of the CDR3: TGTGCCAGCAGCCTCAGGGAGGTGATAGATCAGCCCCAGCATTTT.

The chain links TRBV6-5 to TRBJ1-1; a possible D gene is TRBD1 (6 bases). This CDR3 has 14 amino acids. Trimming took 4 bases from V and 1 from J, leaving 10 bases between them. Looked up from germline, CDR1 is MNHEY and CDR2 is SVGAGI. The CDR3 protein is CASSLVQGNTEAFF. The CDR3 DNA reads as TGTGCCAGCAGTTTAGTACAGGGGAACACTGAAGCTTTCTTT.

The chain joins TRBV7-9 to TRBJ1-2; possibly TRBD1 for D (6 bases). V was cut by 3 bases and J by 5 bases, with 10 bases left in between. The V gene's germline CDR1 is SEHNR and CDR2 FQNEAQ (reference sequence). CDR3 length: 13 amino acids. This chain's CDR3 is CASSFGGRYGYTF. The CDR3 DNA reads as TGTGCCAGCAGCTTTGGGGGCCGGTATGGCTACACCTTC.

The V gene is TRBV29-1, the J gene TRBJ2-1; the D gene is possibly TRBD1 (6 bases). Trimming left V 4 bases short and J 7 bases short, with 11 bases between. CDR3 length: 12 amino acids. CDR1 is SQVTM, CDR2 ANQGSEA, per germline. The CDR3: CSVAEQGNEQFF. CDR3 nucleotide sequence: TGCAGCGTTGCGGAGCAGGGGAATGAGCAGTTCTTC.

In its sample, this clone was seen once. The chain is built from TRBV27 and TRBJ1-6; D gene uncertain. The CDR3 is made up of 16 amino acids. The germline gives CDR1 MNHEY, CDR2 SMNVEV (reference sequence). V lost 2 bases and J lost 6, with 14 bases in between. The CDR3 spells CASSLLVAGVNSPLHF. CDR3 DNA sequence: TGTGCCAGCAGTTTACTGGTGGCTGGGGTTAATTCACCCCTCCACTTT.

This clone has at least ten counts. The V call is TRBV7-3, the J call TRBJ2-1, with 7 bases aligning to TRBD1. The V gene end was trimmed by 8 bases and the J gene end by 7 bases; junction bases not matched to a gene: 14. The CDR3 runs to 15 residues. From germline, CDR1 is SGHTA and CDR2 FQGTGA. The CDR3 DNA reads TGTGCCAGCGGGACCGGGACAGCGAGTACTAATGAGCAGTTCTTC. Translated: CASGTGTASTNEQFF.

The chain recombines TRBV11-2 with TRBJ1-1; D is perhaps TRBD1 (6 bases). Germline CDR1 SGHAT, CDR2 FQNNGV. Trimming left V 3 bases short and J 1 base short, with 12 bases between. This CDR3 has 15 amino acids. CDR3 DNA: TGTGCCAGCAGCTTGGGTACAGGGCCGAACACTGAAGCTTTCTTT. Translating gives CASSLGTGPNTEAFF.